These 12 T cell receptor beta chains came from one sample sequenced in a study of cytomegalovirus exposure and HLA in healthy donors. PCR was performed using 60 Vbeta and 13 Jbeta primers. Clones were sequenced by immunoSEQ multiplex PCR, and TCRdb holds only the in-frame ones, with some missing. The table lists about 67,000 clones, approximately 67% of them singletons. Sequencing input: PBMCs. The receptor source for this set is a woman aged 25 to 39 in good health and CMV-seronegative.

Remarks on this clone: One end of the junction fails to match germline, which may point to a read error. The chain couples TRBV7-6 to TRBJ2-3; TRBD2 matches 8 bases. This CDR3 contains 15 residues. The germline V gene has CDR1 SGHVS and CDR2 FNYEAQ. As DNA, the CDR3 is TGTGCCAGCAGCTTTGGGCGGGGGGTCACAGATGCGCAGTATTTT. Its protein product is CASSFGRGVTDAQYF.

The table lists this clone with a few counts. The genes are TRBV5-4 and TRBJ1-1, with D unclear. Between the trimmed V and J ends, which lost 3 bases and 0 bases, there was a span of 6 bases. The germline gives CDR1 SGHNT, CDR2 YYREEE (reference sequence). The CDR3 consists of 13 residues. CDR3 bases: TGTGCCAGCAGCTCAACATTGAACACTGAAGCTTTCTTT. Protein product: CASSSTLNTEAFF.

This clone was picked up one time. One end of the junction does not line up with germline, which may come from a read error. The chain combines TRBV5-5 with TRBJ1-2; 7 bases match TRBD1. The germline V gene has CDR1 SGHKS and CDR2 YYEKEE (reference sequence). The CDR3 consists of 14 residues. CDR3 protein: CASSSRTGYYGYTF. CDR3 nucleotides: TGTGCCAGCAGCTCCCGGACAGGTTACTACGGCTACACCTTC.

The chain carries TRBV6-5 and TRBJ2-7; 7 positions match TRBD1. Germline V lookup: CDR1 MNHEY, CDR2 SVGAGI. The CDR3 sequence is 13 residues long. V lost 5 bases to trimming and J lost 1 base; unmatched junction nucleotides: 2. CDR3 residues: CASSPGQSYEQYF. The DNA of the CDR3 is TGTGCCAGCAGTCCGGGACAGTCCTACGAGCAGTACTTC.

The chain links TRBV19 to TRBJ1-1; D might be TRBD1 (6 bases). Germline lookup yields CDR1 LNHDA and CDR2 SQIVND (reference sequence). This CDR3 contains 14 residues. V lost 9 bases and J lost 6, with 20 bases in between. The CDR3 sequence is CASYLRGGISEAFF. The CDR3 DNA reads TGTGCCAGCTACCTGAGGGGGGGCATTTCTGAAGCTTTCTTT.

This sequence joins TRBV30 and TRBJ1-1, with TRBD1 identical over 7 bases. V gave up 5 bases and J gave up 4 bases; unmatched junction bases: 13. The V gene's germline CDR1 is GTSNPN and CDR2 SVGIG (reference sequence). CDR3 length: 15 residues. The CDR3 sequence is CAWLRNRGLSTEAFF. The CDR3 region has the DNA TGTGCCTGGCTTCGAAACAGGGGACTGAGCACTGAAGCTTTCTTT. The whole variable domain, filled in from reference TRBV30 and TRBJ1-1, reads SQTIHQWPATLVQPVGSPLSLECTVEGTSNPNLYWYRQAAGRGLQLLFYSVGIGQISSEVPQNLSASRPQDRQFILSSKKLLLSDSGFYLCAWLRNRGLSTEAFFGQGTRLTVV.

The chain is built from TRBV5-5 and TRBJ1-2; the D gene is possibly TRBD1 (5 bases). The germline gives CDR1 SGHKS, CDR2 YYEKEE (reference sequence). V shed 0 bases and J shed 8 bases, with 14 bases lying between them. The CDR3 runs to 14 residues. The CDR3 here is CASSLVQVIGGYTF. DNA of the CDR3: TGTGCCAGCAGCTTGGTACAGGTCATAGGGGGCTACACCTTC.

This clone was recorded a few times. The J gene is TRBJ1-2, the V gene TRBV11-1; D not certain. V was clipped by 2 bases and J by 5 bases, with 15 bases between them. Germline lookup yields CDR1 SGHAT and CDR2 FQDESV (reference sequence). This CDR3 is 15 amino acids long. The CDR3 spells CASSLLGDGIYGYTF. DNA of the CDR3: TGTGCCAGCAGCTTACTAGGCGACGGAATATATGGCTACACCTTC.

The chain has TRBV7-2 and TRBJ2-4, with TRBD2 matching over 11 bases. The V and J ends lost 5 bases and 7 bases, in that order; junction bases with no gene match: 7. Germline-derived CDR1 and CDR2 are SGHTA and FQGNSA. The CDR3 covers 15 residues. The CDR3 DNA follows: TGTGCCAGCAGCCCAATAGCGGGGGGGCCGAACATTCAGTACTTC. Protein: CASSPIAGGPNIQYF.

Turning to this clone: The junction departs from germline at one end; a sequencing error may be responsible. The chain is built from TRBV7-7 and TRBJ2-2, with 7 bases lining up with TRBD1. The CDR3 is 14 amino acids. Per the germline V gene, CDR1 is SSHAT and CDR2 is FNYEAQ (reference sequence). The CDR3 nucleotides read TGTGCTAGCAGCCGGGACAGCGCGGGCGGGGAGCTGTTTTTT. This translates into CASSRDSAGGELFF.

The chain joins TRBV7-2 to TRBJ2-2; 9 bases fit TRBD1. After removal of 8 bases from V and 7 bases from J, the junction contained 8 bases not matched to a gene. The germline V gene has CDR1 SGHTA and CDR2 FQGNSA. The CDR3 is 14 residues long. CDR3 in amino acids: CASLRDRAGGELFF. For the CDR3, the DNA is TGTGCCAGCTTGAGGGACAGGGCGGGCGGGGAGCTGTTTTTT.

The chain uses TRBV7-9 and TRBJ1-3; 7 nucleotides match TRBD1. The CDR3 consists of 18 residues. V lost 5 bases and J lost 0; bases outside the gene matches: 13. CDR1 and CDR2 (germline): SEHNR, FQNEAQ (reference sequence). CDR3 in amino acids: CASSPPGQVGFSGNTIYF. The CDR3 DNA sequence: TGTGCCAGCAGCCCCCCCGGACAGGTGGGATTCTCTGGAAACACCATATATTTT.